The T cell receptor (beta chain) under discussion was sequenced for a study of CD8 T cells in ankylosing spondylitis. As to this clonotype: The antigen remains undetermined.

Findings and limits, study-wide: In ankylosing spondylitis patients, matched synovial fluid reportedly showed significant enrichment of disease-linked clones. Earlier literature documents some of the motif variants in reactive arthritis synovial fluid and blood. Disease-linked clones were CD8+ and relatively rare in peripheral blood. A motif in TCR beta, a set of about 8 highly homologous variants, appeared characteristic of ankylosing spondylitis blood.

Quantitative 5'-RACE with molecular barcodes was used to make the TCR beta libraries. TCRdb redid the calling of the 5' RACE reads with MiXCR, one entry per CDR3 protein. This table has about 220,000 distinct CDR3 sequences, 5.5% to 7.5% appearing once. V was trimmed by 5 bases and J by 13 bases, leaving 18 bases between them. The CDR3 totals 14 residues. Germline V gene lookup returns CDR1 SGHTA and CDR2 FQGNSA. V and J are TRBV7-2 and TRBJ1-6; no definite D call. Sequenced sample: blood, either unsorted or a sorted T cell fraction (not recorded which). This receptor was obtained from a male donor with ankylosing spondylitis. CDR3 sequence: CASSARATFKPLHF. Written as DNA, the CDR3 is TGTGCCAGCAGCGCCCGGGCTACATTCAAGCCCCTCCACTTT.